The 29 T cell receptor beta chains listed next were all sequenced from one sample in a study of T cells after yellow fever vaccination. TCRdb independently ran MiXCR on the 5' RACE reads; one entry per CDR3 protein. Seen here are 300,000 to 350,000 distinct CDR3 sequences, around 4.3% observed once, and the top ten hold approximately 20%. The specimen comprised PBMCs, sampled 15 days after the yellow fever booster vaccination. These receptors were collected from a man aged 18 to 30 who received the YFV17D yellow fever vaccine.

The table lists this clonotype with many counts. The chain uses TRBV20-1 and TRBJ2-7; 10 bases fit TRBD1. Per germline, CDR1 DFQATT and CDR2 SNEGSKA (reference sequence). V shed 3 bases, J shed 5 bases, and the junction held 7 bases outside the gene matches. This CDR3 spans 14 amino acids. The DNA of the CDR3 is TGCAGTGCTAGCGACGAGGACAGGGGGAACGAGCAGTACTTC. Translated: CSASDEDRGNEQYF.

In its sample, this clonotype was seen many times. The J gene is TRBJ2-3, the V gene TRBV6-6, with 7 bases identical to TRBD2. V shed 8 bases and J 1 base; nucleotides not matched to a gene: 3. CDR3 size: 13 residues. Germline V gene lookup returns CDR1 MNHNY and CDR2 SVGAGI (reference sequence). The CDR3 DNA reads as TGTGCCAGCGAGGGAGGGGGCACAGATACGCAGTATTTT. Amino acid sequence: CASEGGGTDTQYF.

The V and J genes are TRBV14 and TRBJ2-5; TRBD1 is a possible D gene (5 bases). V was clipped by 3 bases and J by 5 bases, with 13 bases between them. CDR3 length: 14 amino acids. Looked up from germline, CDR1 is SGHDN and CDR2 is FVKESK. The CDR3 protein is CASSQWGGMETQYF. The CDR3 nucleotides read TGTGCCAGCAGCCAGTGGGGCGGTATGGAGACCCAGTACTTC. The variable domain in full, with the rest retrieved from reference TRBV14 and TRBJ2-5, is EAGVTQFPSHSVIEKGQTVTLRCDPISGHDNLYWYRRVMGKEIKFLLHFVKESKQDESGMPNNRFLAERTGGTYSTLKVQPAELEDSGVYFCASSQWGGMETQYFGPGTRLLVL.

The chain combines TRBV6-2 or TRBV6-3 with TRBJ2-7; 7 bases line up with TRBD2. The V gene end was trimmed by 7 bases and the J gene end by 5 bases; junction bases not matched to a gene: 11. The CDR3 consists of 14 residues. Germline-derived CDR1 and CDR2 are MNHEY and SVGEGT. Here the CDR3 reads CASTTWEGSHEQYV. The CDR3 DNA reads as TGTGCCAGCACCACGTGGGAGGGTAGCCACGAGCAGTACGTC.

This clonotype has a count of ten or more. The V call is TRBV7-9, the J call TRBJ2-1; maybe TRBD2 (7 bases). The germline V gene has CDR1 SEHNR and CDR2 FQNEAQ (reference sequence). The V and J ends lost 5 bases and 4 bases respectively, with 24 bases between them. This CDR3 is 18 amino acids long. CDR3 residues: CASSVGGARRGSYNEQFF. The CDR3 DNA follows: TGTGCCAGCAGCGTGGGGGGGGCCCGTAGGGGATCGTACAATGAGCAGTTCTTC.

This clonotype has ten or more counts. The V and J genes are TRBV7-9 and TRBJ2-5; the D gene is possibly TRBD1 (7 bases). The germline V gene encodes CDR1 SEHNR and CDR2 FQNEAQ (reference sequence). The CDR3 extends over 13 amino acids. With 5 bases removed from V and 5 bases from J, the gap between germline ends came to 12 bases. The CDR3 coding sequence is TGTGCCAGCAGCCAGGCAGGGGGGGAGACCCAGTACTTC. Residues: CASSQAGGETQYF.

This clonotype occurred a few times. CDR3 residues: CSARWTGGSYNEQFF. DNA for the CDR3: TGCAGTGCTAGGTGGACGGGGGGTTCCTACAATGAGCAGTTCTTC. The chain links TRBV20-1 to TRBJ2-1, with 7 bases identical to TRBD2. The CDR3 runs to 15 residues. The germline gives CDR1 DFQATT, CDR2 SNEGSKA (reference sequence). Trimming at V came to 3 bases and at J to 1 base, leaving 6 bases not matched to a gene.

This clonotype has ten or more counts. The chain carries TRBV20-1 and TRBJ1-6, with a possible D match to TRBD1 (5 bases). The germline V gene encodes CDR1 DFQATT and CDR2 SNEGSKA (reference sequence). The CDR3 has 13 residues. The V and J ends lost 6 bases and 8 bases respectively, with 14 bases between them. The CDR3 DNA reads TGCAGTGCGCAGGCGGGGCGGCATTCACCCCTCCACTTT. Its translation: CSAQAGRHSPLHF.

This sequence joins TRBV7-8 and TRBJ2-1; maybe TRBD2 (5 bases). The CDR3 totals 17 residues. Germline V gives CDR1 SGHVS, CDR2 FQNEAQ. Between the trimmed V and J ends, which lost 3 bases and 5 bases, there was a span of 20 bases. The CDR3 DNA is TGTGCCAGCAGCTTTTTTCTCCCCGACTATGAAAACAATGAGCAGTTCTTC. This gives the protein CASSFFLPDYENNEQFF.

In this sample, this clonotype turned up many times. The chain employs TRBV6-4 and TRBJ1-1; D might be TRBD1 (6 bases). V was cut by 3 bases and J by 4 bases, with 9 bases left in between. Germline CDR1 and CDR2: MRHNA and SNTAGT. CDR3 length: 13 residues. This CDR3 reads CASSEQGGTEAFF. CDR3 DNA sequence: TGTGCCAGCAGTGAACAGGGAGGCACTGAAGCTTTCTTT.

Only a few counts were recorded for this clonotype. The junction departs from the called germline gene at one end, perhaps through a read error. The rearrangement links TRBV19 to TRBJ1-4, with TRBD1 matching over 8 bases. This CDR3 region has 10 residues. Germline CDR1 reads LNHDA; CDR2 reads SQIVND (reference sequence). In DNA, the CDR3 is TGTGCCAGTAGTAGCCCGGGACAGGCGTTT. It codes for CASSSPGQAF. The full variable domain, completed using reference TRBV19 and TRBJ1-4, is DGGITQSPKYLFRKEGQNVTLSCEQNLNHDAMYWYRQDPGQGLRLIYYSQIVNDFQKGDIAEGYSVSREKKESFPLTVTSAQKNPTAFYLCASSSPGQAFGSGTQLSVL.

The chain has TRBV18 and TRBJ1-4; 8 nucleotides match TRBD1. Germline assignment: CDR1 KGHSH and CDR2 LQKENI. This CDR3 spans 15 amino acids. The junction had 5 bases not matched to a gene; V was cut back by 3 bases and J by 5 bases. CDR3 nucleotides: TGTGCCAGCTCACCTTTGGGACAGGCGAATGAAAAACTGTTTTTT. Translated, it gives CASSPLGQANEKLFF.

The V and J genes are TRBV20-1 and TRBJ2-7; no definite D call. V was shortened by 4 bases and J by 0 bases, with 13 bases between the two germline ends. The CDR3 length is 14 residues. Germline CDR1 and CDR2: DFQATT and SNEGSKA (reference sequence). CDR3 protein: CSAIRPGYSYEQYF. CDR3 bases: TGCAGTGCTATTAGACCGGGCTACTCCTACGAGCAGTACTTC.

This clonotype was picked up many times. J is TRBJ2-1 and V is TRBV19; a possible D gene is TRBD1 (6 bases). V lost 6 bases and J 9 bases, leaving 18 bases between the germline ends. The germline V gene has CDR1 LNHDA and CDR2 SQIVND (reference sequence). The CDR3 covers 14 residues. CDR3 amino acids: CASRSQGIVGEQFF. CDR3 DNA: TGTGCCAGTAGGTCACAGGGTATCGTTGGTGAGCAGTTCTTC. Combining the CDR3 with reference TRBV19 and TRBJ2-1 gives the whole variable domain DGGITQSPKYLFRKEGQNVTLSCEQNLNHDAMYWYRQDPGQGLRLIYYSQIVNDFQKGDIAEGYSVSREKKESFPLTVTSAQKNPTAFYLCASRSQGIVGEQFFGPGTRLTVL.

This clonotype has ten or more counts. This chain links TRBV29-1 with TRBJ1-1, with D perhaps matching TRBD1 (5 bases). Per germline, CDR1 SQVTM and CDR2 ANQGSEA. Trimming shortened V by 6 bases and J by 1 base, and 12 bases separated the two germline ends. The CDR3 is 13 amino acids. The CDR3 reads CSVNKQENTEAFF. CDR3 nucleotide sequence: TGCAGCGTGAATAAACAGGAGAACACTGAAGCTTTCTTT.

In its sample, this clonotype was seen a few times. This sequence joins TRBV12-5 and TRBJ1-1; D might be TRBD1 (5 bases). CDR3 length: 14 residues. The germline CDR1 and CDR2 sequences are LGHNT and FRNRAP. V was shortened by 7 bases and J by 6 bases, with 18 bases between the two germline ends. The CDR3 here is CASAWDERVSEAFF. The CDR3 nucleotides read TGTGCTAGTGCCTGGGACGAACGGGTCTCTGAAGCTTTCTTT. Together with reference TRBV12-5 and TRBJ1-1, the CDR3 gives the full variable domain: DARVTQTPRHKVTEMGQEVTMRCQPILGHNTVFWYRQTMMQGLELLAYFRNRAPLDDSGMPKDRFSAEMPDATLATLKIQPSEPRDSAVYFCASAWDERVSEAFFGQGTRLTVV.

This clonotype was counted at least ten times. The chain joins TRBV29-1 to TRBJ2-2; D remains unclear. Per germline, CDR1 SQVTM and CDR2 ANQGSEA. This CDR3 has 13 amino acids. Trimming stripped 3 bases from V and 1 base from J, with 6 bases between. This CDR3 reads CSVDSGNTGELFF. CDR3 DNA sequence: TGCAGCGTTGACTCCGGGAACACCGGGGAGCTGTTTTTT.

This clonotype was counted a few times. The CDR3 DNA is TGCAGTGCTAGAGATGGGACAGGCTATCAGCCCCAGCATTTT. It is translated as CSARDGTGYQPQHF. The V gene is TRBV20-1, the J gene TRBJ1-5; the match to TRBD1 covers 8 bases. J gave up 5 bases and V 0 bases, and 3 bases lay outside the gene matches. The CDR3 is 14 residues long. Per germline, CDR1 DFQATT and CDR2 SNEGSKA (reference sequence).

This clonotype showed up just a few times. V usage is TRBV18 and J usage is TRBJ2-7; 8 nucleotides align to TRBD1. The CDR3 consists of 17 residues. Trimming cost V 4 bases and J 5 bases; bases outside gene matches: 16. Germline-derived CDR1 and CDR2 are KGHSH and LQKENI. This CDR3 reads CASSQRGTRDRRNEQYF. The CDR3 bases are TGTGCCAGCTCACAAAGGGGGACCCGGGACAGGAGGAACGAGCAGTACTTC.

This clonotype was counted only a few times. This rearrangement joins TRBV29-1 to TRBJ2-7; D perhaps matches TRBD2 (7 bases). V lost 5 bases, J lost 2 bases, and 19 bases lay in between. Germline V gene data show CDR1 as SQVTM and CDR2 as ANQGSEA. CDR3 length: 15 amino acids. The CDR3 DNA follows: TGCAGCGTTACGGGGTCCCACGGGGGGCCCTACGAGCAGTACTTC. Translated: CSVTGSHGGPYEQYF.

This clonotype was found a few times. The chain uses TRBV7-2 and TRBJ2-1; D may be TRBD2 (6 bases). Germline assignment: CDR1 SGHTA and CDR2 FQGNSA. The CDR3 is 14 amino acids. Trimming left V 2 bases short and J 7 bases short, with 12 bases between. CDR3 amino acids: CASSLHRERNEQFF. CDR3 bases: TGTGCCAGCAGCTTACATCGGGAGAGGAATGAGCAGTTCTTC.

This clonotype was counted a few times. V usage is TRBV5-1 and J usage is TRBJ1-2, with a possible D match to TRBD1 (6 bases). CDR1 is SGHRS, CDR2 YFSETQ, per germline. The V gene lost 4 bases and the J gene lost 7 bases, with 11 bases spanning the gap. This CDR3 is built from 12 residues. CDR3 nucleotide sequence: TGCGCCAGCAGCACGGGACATCTTGGCTACACCTTC. Translating it yields CASSTGHLGYTF.

V usage is TRBV5-1 and J usage is TRBJ2-2; D gene unclear. The length of the CDR3 is 15 residues. CDR1 and CDR2 from the germline V gene are SGHRS and YFSETQ. The ends were cut back, 1 base at V and 3 bases at J, with 10 bases in the middle. The CDR3 DNA sequence: TGCGCCAGCAGCTTGACGGTAAAGGACACCGGGGAGCTGTTTTTT. Its translation is CASSLTVKDTGELFF.

This clonotype was counted between two and nine times. The gene calls are TRBV28 and TRBJ2-5; 12 positions match TRBD1. This CDR3 region has 16 residues. Germline CDR1 MDHEN, CDR2 SYDVKM. V was pared by 6 bases and J by 5 bases, with 10 bases of the junction left unmatched. CDR3: CASRGPGQGAKETQYF. Here the CDR3 DNA reads TGTGCCAGCAGGGGACCGGGACAGGGGGCAAAGGAGACCCAGTACTTC.

This clonotype turned up a few times. V gene TRBV7-3 combines with J gene TRBJ2-3; the match to TRBD1 covers 7 bases. V trimming: 5 bases; J trimming: 4 bases; junction bases outside the gene matches: 6. Per germline, CDR1 SGHTA and CDR2 FQGTGA. The CDR3 covers 14 residues. The CDR3 loop is CASSREGAADTQYF. CDR3 sequence (DNA): TGTGCCAGCAGCCGTGAGGGGGCCGCAGATACGCAGTATTTT.

The chain carries TRBV19 and TRBJ2-3; the D gene is possibly TRBD1 (6 bases). V gave up 5 bases and J gave up 1 base, with 13 bases separating them. The CDR3 contains 15 residues. Germline V gene data show CDR1 as LNHDA and CDR2 as SQIVND (reference sequence). The CDR3 bases are TGTGCCAGTAGTGAGACAGGCCGGCGCACAGATACGCAGTATTTT. Amino acids: CASSETGRRTDTQYF.

The chain combines TRBV7-9 with TRBJ1-2; D is possibly TRBD1 (5 bases). From germline, CDR1 is SEHNR and CDR2 FQNEAQ (reference sequence). The CDR3 sequence is 13 residues long. The germline V and J ends were trimmed by 5 bases and 8 bases, with 15 bases remaining between them. CDR3 region: CASSAQGGVGYTF. As DNA, the CDR3 is TGTGCCAGCAGCGCGCAGGGCGGGGTAGGCTACACCTTC. Full variable domain (remainder filled in from reference TRBV7-9 and TRBJ1-2): DTGVSQNPRHKITKRGQNVTFRCDPISEHNRLYWYRQTLGQGPEFLTYFQNEAQLEKSRLLSDRFSAERPKGSFSTLEIQRTEQGDSAMYLCASSAQGGVGYTFGSGTRLTVV.

This clonotype was seen repeatedly, ten times or more. The rearrangement uses TRBV20-1 and TRBJ2-3, with 8 bases lining up with TRBD2. CDR3 length equals 13 residues. The germline V gene has CDR1 DFQATT and CDR2 SNEGSKA (reference sequence). Trimming removed 6 bases from V and 4 bases from J; junction bases left unmatched: 6. CDR3 coding DNA: TGCAGTGCACCGGGACTAGTTCCAGATACGCAGTATTTT. Protein sequence: CSAPGLVPDTQYF.

This clonotype was detected ten times or more. The genes are TRBV9 and TRBJ1-2, with D tentatively TRBD1 (6 bases). Germline CDR1 SGDLS, CDR2 YYNGEE. The CDR3 is 14 residues long. Trimming removed 1 base at V and 7 bases at J, with 14 bases between. The CDR3 reads CASSVSDRLSGYTF. DNA of the CDR3: TGTGCCAGCAGCGTAAGTGACAGGCTAAGTGGCTACACCTTC.